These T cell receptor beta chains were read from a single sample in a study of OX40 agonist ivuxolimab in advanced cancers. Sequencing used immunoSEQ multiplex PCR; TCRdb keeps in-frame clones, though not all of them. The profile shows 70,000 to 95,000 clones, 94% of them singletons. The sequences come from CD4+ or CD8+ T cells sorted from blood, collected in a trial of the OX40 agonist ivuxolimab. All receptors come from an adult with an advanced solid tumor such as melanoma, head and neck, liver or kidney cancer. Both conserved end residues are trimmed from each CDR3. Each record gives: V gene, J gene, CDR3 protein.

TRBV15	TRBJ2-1	ATSFASSGGALEQF
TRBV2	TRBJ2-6	ASSDPGKGISGANVLT
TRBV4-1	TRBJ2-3	ASSHPRAGGPIPTDTQY
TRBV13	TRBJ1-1	ASLVGGILNTEAF
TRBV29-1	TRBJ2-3	SGSVDTQY
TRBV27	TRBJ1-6	ASSFQNSPLH
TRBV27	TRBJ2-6	ATGPGANVLT
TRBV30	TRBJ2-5	ACQRGGFSETQY
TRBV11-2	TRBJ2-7	ASSSGPSYEQY
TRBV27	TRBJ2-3	ASNLWGPGTDTQY
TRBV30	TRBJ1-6	AWSFVEDSPLH